These 22 T cell receptor beta chains originate from one sample sequenced in a study of cytomegalovirus exposure and HLA in healthy donors. PCR used 60 Vbeta primers and 13 Jbeta primers. Libraries were prepared by immunoSEQ multiplex PCR; TCRdb keeps only in-frame clonotypes and omits some of them. The sample consists of approximately 150,000 clones, 75% to 90% of them appearing once. The sequencing input was PBMCs. These receptors originate from a woman younger than 45 in good health and CMV-seronegative.

This clone was detected only once. V gene TRBV7-2 combines with J gene TRBJ1-4; 11 bases fit TRBD1. The V segment lost 4 bases and the J segment 4 bases; nucleotides outside the gene matches: 8. This CDR3 region has 17 residues. Germline lookup yields CDR1 SGHTA and CDR2 FQGNSA. The CDR3 region is CASSSRTGGDFNEKLFF. The DNA of the CDR3 is TGTGCCAGCAGCTCCCGGACAGGGGGCGACTTTAATGAAAAACTGTTTTTT.

The rearrangement joins TRBV19 to TRBJ2-6; TRBD1 might be the D (6 bases). The germline gives CDR1 LNHDA, CDR2 SQIVND (reference sequence). This CDR3 spans 15 amino acids. Trimming shortened V by 8 bases and J by 0 bases, and 11 bases separated the two germline ends. In DNA, the CDR3 is TGTGCCAGTCAGGGGCGAAGCTCTGGGGCCAACGTCCTGACTTTC. Residues: CASQGRSSGANVLTF.

This clone showed up just a few times. CDR3 region: CASSYVGGRYEKLFF. The CDR3 coding sequence is TGCGCCAGCAGCTACGTCGGGGGGAGGTACGAAAAACTGTTTTTT. V usage is TRBV5-1 and J usage is TRBJ1-4, with D maybe TRBD1 (5 bases). CDR1 is SGHRS and CDR2 is YFSETQ in the germline V gene. Trimming removed 3 bases from V and 8 bases from J, with 17 bases in between. This CDR3 has 15 amino acids.

The V call is TRBV9, the J call TRBJ2-5; the match to TRBD1 covers 10 bases. V shed 0 bases, J shed 1 base, and the junction held 3 bases outside the gene matches. The CDR3 has 16 residues. CDR1 and CDR2 from the germline V gene are SGDLS and YYNGEE. DNA of the CDR3: TGTGCCAGCAGCGTAGCGGACAGGGGGGCCCAAGAGACCCAGTACTTC. Its translation is CASSVADRGAQETQYF.

This CDR3 is CASSVSDPSYNEQFF. CDR3 DNA sequence: TGTGCCAGCAGCGTTAGCGACCCCTCCTACAATGAGCAGTTCTTC. The chain combines TRBV7-2 with TRBJ2-1; the D gene is possibly TRBD2 (5 bases). The CDR3 loop spans 15 amino acids. Germline CDR1 and CDR2: SGHTA and FQGNSA. V was trimmed by 5 bases and J by 0 bases, leaving 11 bases between them.

The V call is TRBV11-2, the J call TRBJ1-2, with D hard to call. Between the trimmed V and J ends, which lost 5 bases and 4 bases, there was a span of 8 bases. The V gene's germline CDR1 is SGHAT and CDR2 FQNNGV. This CDR3 region has 12 residues. CDR3 sequence: CASSQSSYGYTF. CDR3 bases: TGTGCCAGCAGCCAGTCCAGCTATGGCTACACCTTC.

This chain links TRBV5-4 with TRBJ2-3, with TRBD2 matching over 12 bases. This CDR3 region has 14 residues. The V gene end was trimmed by 4 bases and the J gene end by 7 bases; junction bases not matched to a gene: 4. Germline V gene lookup returns CDR1 SGHNT and CDR2 YYREEE (reference sequence). CDR3 bases: TGTGCCAGCAGCCGGCTAGCGGGGGGGCATACGCAGTATTTT. Translated, it gives CASSRLAGGHTQYF. Complete variable domain (other parts from reference TRBV5-4 and TRBJ2-3): ETGVTQSPTHLIKTRGQQVTLRCSSQSGHNTVSWYQQALGQGPQFIFQYYREEENGRGNFPPRFSGLQFPNYSSELNVNALELDDSALYLCASSRLAGGHTQYFGPGTRLTVL.

J is TRBJ2-5 and V is TRBV19, with 11 bases matching TRBD2. V was clipped by 7 bases and J by 1 base; unmatched bases: 5. This CDR3 is 15 amino acids long. Germline CDR1 LNHDA, CDR2 SQIVND (reference sequence). This CDR3 reads CASTSTSGTQETQYF. CDR3 in DNA: TGTGCCAGTACCTCGACTAGCGGGACCCAAGAGACCCAGTACTTC.

The CDR3 reads CASRRLYEQYF. Written as DNA, the CDR3 is TGTGCCAGCAGACGCCTTTACGAGCAGTACTTC. This chain joins TRBV6-5 and TRBJ2-5; no definite D call. The tail of the sequence fits TRBJ2-7 better, so the J call may be wrong. This CDR3 contains 11 residues. Germline V gene data show CDR1 as MNHEY and CDR2 as SVGAGI.

The chain uses TRBV6-5 and TRBJ1-1; a possible D gene is TRBD1 (6 bases). V was pared by 6 bases and J by 0 bases, with 14 bases between. The CDR3 consists of 15 residues. Per the germline V gene, CDR1 is MNHEY and CDR2 is SVGAGI. In DNA, the CDR3 is TGTGCCAGCAGCCCCTGGGGGGGGCTGAACACTGAAGCTTTCTTT. It translates to CASSPWGGLNTEAFF.

J is TRBJ2-3 and V is TRBV2, with TRBD2 matching over 14 bases. The CDR3 has 15 residues. CDR1 and CDR2 (germline): SNHLY, FYNNEI. V lost 10 bases to trimming and J lost 3 bases; unmatched junction nucleotides: 6. This CDR3 reads CATRTSGGSTDTQYF. The CDR3 coding sequence is TGTGCCACCAGGACTAGCGGGGGGTCGACAGATACGCAGTATTTT.

This clone has a handful of counts. This chain joins TRBV10-3 and TRBJ1-1; 12 nucleotides align to TRBD1. The CDR3 has 17 amino acids. The V and J ends lost 2 bases and 4 bases, in that order; junction bases with no gene match: 8. Germline V lookup: CDR1 ENHRY, CDR2 SYGVKD. CDR3 in amino acids: CAISEHIGTGGGTEAFF. In DNA form, the CDR3 reads TGTGCCATCAGTGAGCATATAGGGACAGGGGGCGGCACTGAAGCTTTCTTT.

This clone was picked up one time. This rearrangement joins TRBV9 to TRBJ2-7; 10 bases are shared with TRBD1. V lost 2 bases to trimming and J lost 5 bases; unmatched junction nucleotides: 7. Germline V gene sequence: CDR1 SGDLS, CDR2 YYNGEE. This CDR3 region has 15 residues. This chain's CDR3 is CASSVGQGGNNEQYF. The CDR3, as DNA: TGTGCCAGCAGCGTCGGACAGGGGGGGAACAACGAGCAGTACTTC.

The gene calls are TRBV27 and TRBJ1-2; D possibly corresponds to TRBD1 (5 bases). V lost 6 bases, J lost 5 bases, and 10 bases lay in between. Germline lookup yields CDR1 MNHEY and CDR2 SMNVEV (reference sequence). This CDR3 contains 12 residues. CDR3 bases: TGTGCCAGCAGACAGGCGGGGTATGGCTACACCTTC. Residues: CASRQAGYGYTF.

The J gene is TRBJ2-3, the V gene TRBV7-2, with 9 bases that match TRBD2. With 4 bases clipped from V and 3 bases from J, the junction kept 8 bases outside the gene matches. The CDR3 has 16 amino acids. From germline, CDR1 is SGHTA and CDR2 FQGNSA. CDR3 DNA: TGTGCCAGCAGCTCTCGGACTAGCGATGTAACAGATACGCAGTATTTT. It yields the protein CASSSRTSDVTDTQYF.

V is TRBV27 and J is TRBJ2-7, with 8 bases lining up with TRBD2. The ends lost 2 bases at V and 2 bases at J; junction bases unmatched: 5. The CDR3 sequence is 15 residues long. Germline loops: CDR1 MNHEY, CDR2 SMNVEV (reference sequence). CDR3 coding DNA: TGTGCCAGCAGTTTACGGGGGGGGGCCCCCTACGAGCAGTACTTC. As protein: CASSLRGGAPYEQYF.

This chain connects TRBV7-2 to TRBJ2-5; 8 bases align to TRBD1. J lost 13 bases, V lost 5 bases, and 12 bases had no gene match. In germline, CDR1 is SGHTA, CDR2 FQGNSA. The CDR3 extends over 13 amino acids. The CDR3 DNA reads as TGTGCCAGCAGCCCAAGAGTGACAGGGGTGGGGTACTTC. Amino acids: CASSPRVTGVGYF.

A remark on this clone: The junction shows a germline mismatch at one end, possibly a read error. This sequence joins TRBV7-9 and TRBJ1-3; 7 bases are shared with TRBD1. This CDR3 contains 16 residues. Germline values: CDR1 SEHNR, CDR2 FQNEAQ (reference sequence). CDR3 DNA sequence: TGTTCCAGCAGCATACAGGGGTCTTACTCTGGAAACACCATATATTTT. As protein: CSSSIQGSYSGNTIYF. Supplemented by reference TRBV7-9 and TRBJ1-3, the full variable domain reads DTGVSQNPRHKITKRGQNVTFRCDPISEHNRLYWYRQTLGQGPEFLTYFQNEAQLEKSRLLSDRFSAERPKGSFSTLEIQRTEQGDSAMYLCSSSIQGSYSGNTIYFGEGSWLTVV.

This clone was seen once. The V call is TRBV5-1, the J call TRBJ2-3; TRBD2 aligns across 8 bases. The CDR3 spans 14 residues. V lost 4 bases to trimming and J lost 6 bases; unmatched junction nucleotides: 7. From germline, CDR1 is SGHRS and CDR2 YFSETQ. The CDR3 loop reads CASSPGLAPDTQYF. The CDR3 DNA reads TGCGCCAGCAGCCCCGGACTAGCCCCCGATACGCAGTATTTT.

In this sample, this clone turned up once. The chain couples TRBV7-6 to TRBJ2-5, with D perhaps TRBD2 (5 bases). From germline, CDR1 is SGHVS and CDR2 FNYEAQ. The CDR3 has 15 amino acids. V was shortened by 0 bases and J by 4 bases, with 12 bases between the two germline ends. CDR3 sequence reads: CASSLAGGLGETQYF. Here the CDR3 DNA reads TGTGCCAGCAGCTTAGCCGGCGGGCTGGGAGAGACCCAGTACTTC.

The gene calls are TRBV7-2 and TRBJ2-3, with a possible D match to TRBD1 (6 bases). The V gene lost 5 bases and the J gene lost 7 bases, with 19 bases spanning the gap. This CDR3 has 15 residues. CDR1 SGHTA and CDR2 FQGNSA come from the germline V gene. The CDR3 DNA is TGTGCCAGCAGCGACGGGACATCAGTCCTTAATACGCAGTATTTT. Amino acid sequence: CASSDGTSVLNTQYF.

The gene calls are TRBV6-5 and TRBJ2-3; D gene unclear. Per germline, CDR1 MNHEY and CDR2 SVGAGI. Trimming pared 7 bases from V and 1 base from J, leaving 3 bases between. The CDR3 totals 11 residues. The CDR3 nucleotides are TGTGCCAGCAAGCGCACAGATACGCAGTATTTT. Encoded protein: CASKRTDTQYF.